This T cell receptor (beta chain) appears in the sequencing data of a study of T cell responses to AZD1222 COVID-19 vaccine. Notes on the study in general: AZD1222 recipients seropositive at baseline numbered only 5 to 7. The study found Spike-specific TCR breadth and depth rose after two AZD1222 doses. Donors were largely white British and mainly female; clonal diversity was possibly underestimated.

A single count supports this clone. Its target is not known. CDR3 length: 18 residues. From germline, CDR1 is KGHDR and CDR2 SFDVKD. The germline V and J ends were trimmed by 0 bases and 0 bases, with 14 bases remaining between them. Only in-frame clones appear in the TCRdb table, and some are missing; sequencing was by immunoSEQ multiplex PCR. The sample comprises about 170,000 clones, about 87% of which are singletons, and roughly 4.3% rests with the top ten. J is TRBJ2-1 and V is TRBV24-1, with unresolved D. The sequence came from an adult who received the MenACWY meningococcal vaccine as a control. The sample in question was peripheral blood, obtained 28 days after the second dose of the MenACWY control vaccine. The CDR3 DNA reads TGTGCCACCAGTGATTTGACCGTACCGACCAGCTCCTACAATGAGCAGTTCTTC. This gives the protein CATSDLTVPTSSYNEQFF.